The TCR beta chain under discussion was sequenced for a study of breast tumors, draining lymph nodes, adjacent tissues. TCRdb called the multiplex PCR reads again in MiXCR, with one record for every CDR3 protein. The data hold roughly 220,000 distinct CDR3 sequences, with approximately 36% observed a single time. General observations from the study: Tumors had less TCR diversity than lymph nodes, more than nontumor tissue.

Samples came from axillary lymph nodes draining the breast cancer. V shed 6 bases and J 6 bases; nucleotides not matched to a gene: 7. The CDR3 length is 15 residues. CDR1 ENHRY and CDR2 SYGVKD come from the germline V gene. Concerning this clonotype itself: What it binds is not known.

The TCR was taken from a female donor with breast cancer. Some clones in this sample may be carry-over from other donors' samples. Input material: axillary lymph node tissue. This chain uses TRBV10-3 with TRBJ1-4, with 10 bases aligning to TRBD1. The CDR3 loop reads CAISDSGTGDEKLFF. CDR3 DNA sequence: TGTGCCATCAGCGACTCCGGGACAGGGGATGAAAAACTGTTTTTT.